This T cell receptor (beta chain) was sequenced for a study of cytomegalovirus exposure and HLA in healthy donors. Study-level findings and limits: As was reported, the classifier diagnosed cytomegalovirus status with high specificity and sensitivity. TCR beta chain V- and J-gene trimming was linked, in a later analysis, to a missense variant in DCLRE1C. Later analysis indicated greater clonal expansion among HLA-associated TCR beta chains than among equally common other chains.

Trimming cost V 4 bases and J 4 bases, with 14 bases left between them. CDR3 length equals 15 residues. In germline, CDR1 is MNHNS, CDR2 SASEGT. The PCR used 60 Vbeta and 13 Jbeta primers. Using immunoSEQ multiplex PCR, the repertoire was profiled, and TCRdb retains in-frame clones only, with some absent. Among 80,000 to 95,000 clones, about 63% were seen once, and the ten largest hold roughly 6%. Comment on this clone: As yet, its antigen is unknown.

The clonotype comes from a woman younger than 45 in good health and CMV-seronegative. What was sequenced was PBMCs. This chain joins TRBV6-1 and TRBJ1-3, with a possible D match to TRBD1 (6 bases). CDR3 region: CASSVNWGPGNTIYF. CDR3 in DNA: TGTGCCAGCAGTGTAAATTGGGGGCCAGGAAACACCATATATTTT.